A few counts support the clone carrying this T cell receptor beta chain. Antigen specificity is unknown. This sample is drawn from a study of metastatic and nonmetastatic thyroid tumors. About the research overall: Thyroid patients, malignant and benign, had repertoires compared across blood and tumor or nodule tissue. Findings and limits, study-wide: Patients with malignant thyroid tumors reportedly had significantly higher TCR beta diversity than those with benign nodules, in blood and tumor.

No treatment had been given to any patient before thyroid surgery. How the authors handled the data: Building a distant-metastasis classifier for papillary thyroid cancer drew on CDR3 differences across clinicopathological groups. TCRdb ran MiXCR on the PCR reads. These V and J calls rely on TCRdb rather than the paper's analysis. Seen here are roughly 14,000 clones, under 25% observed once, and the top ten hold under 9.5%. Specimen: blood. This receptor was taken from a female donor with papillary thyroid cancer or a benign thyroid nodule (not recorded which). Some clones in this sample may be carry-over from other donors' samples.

CDR3 sequence: CASSVTTEAFF. DNA of the CDR3: TGTGCCAGCAGCGTTACTACTGAAGCTTTCTTT. V usage is TRBV7-9 and J usage is TRBJ1-1, with unresolved D. Germline assignment: CDR1 SEHNR and CDR2 FQNEAQ (reference sequence). The CDR3 contains 11 residues. Trimming took 5 bases from V and 5 from J, leaving 6 bases between them.